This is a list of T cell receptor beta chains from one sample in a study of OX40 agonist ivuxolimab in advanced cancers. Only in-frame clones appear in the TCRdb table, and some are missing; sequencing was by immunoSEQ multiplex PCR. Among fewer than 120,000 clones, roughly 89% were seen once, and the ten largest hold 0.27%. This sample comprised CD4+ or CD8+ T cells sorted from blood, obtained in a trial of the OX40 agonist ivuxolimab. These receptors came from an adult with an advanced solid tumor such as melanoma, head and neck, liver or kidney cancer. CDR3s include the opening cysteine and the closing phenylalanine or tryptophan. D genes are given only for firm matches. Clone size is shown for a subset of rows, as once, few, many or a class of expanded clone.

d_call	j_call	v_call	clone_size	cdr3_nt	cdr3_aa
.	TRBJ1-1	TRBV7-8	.	TGTGCCAGCAGCTTAGGGTATCAGGGAGGCTCGAAAACTGAAGCTTTCTTT	CASSLGYQGGSKTEAFF
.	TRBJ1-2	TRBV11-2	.	TGTGCCAGCAGCTTGAGGACGAATGGCTACACCTTC	CASSLRTNGYTF
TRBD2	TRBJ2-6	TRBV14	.	TGTGCCAGCAGCCAAGCCCCCGGGACTAGTAAATACGTCCTGACTTTC	CASSQAPGTSKYVLTF
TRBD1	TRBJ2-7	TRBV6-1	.	TGTGCCAGCAGGGGACAGGGAGGGGCCTACGAGCAGTACTTC	CASRGQGGAYEQYF
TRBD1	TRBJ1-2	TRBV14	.	TGTGCCAGCAGGACAGGGAACTATGGCTACACCTTC	CASRTGNYGYTF
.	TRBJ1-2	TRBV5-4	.	TGTGCCAGCAGCCGGGACACAAGCTATGGCTACACCTTC	CASSRDTSYGYTF
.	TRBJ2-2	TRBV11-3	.	TGTGCCAGCAGCTTAGATCGTGGGGCCGGGGAGCTGTTTTTT	CASSLDRGAGELFF
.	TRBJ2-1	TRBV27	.	TGTGCCAGCAGTTTTGGGACTCCTACCAGCTCCTACAATGAGCAGTTCTTC	CASSFGTPTSSYNEQFF
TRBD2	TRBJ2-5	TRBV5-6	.	TGTGCCAGCAGCTTTTTGACTAGCGGGGATCAAGAGACCCAGTACTTC	CASSFLTSGDQETQYF
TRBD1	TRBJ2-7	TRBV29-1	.	TGCAGCGTTGAAGACCGGTACAGGGGGGCCCCCTACGAGCAGTACTTC	CSVEDRYRGAPYEQYF
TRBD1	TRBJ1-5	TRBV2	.	TGTGCCAGCAGCCCCGGGACAGGGGGCGGTCAGCCCCAGCATTTT	CASSPGTGGGQPQHF
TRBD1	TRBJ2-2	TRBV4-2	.	TGTGCCAGCAGCCAAGGGACAGGGGGCACCGGGGAGCTGTTTTTT	CASSQGTGGTGELFF
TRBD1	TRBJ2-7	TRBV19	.	TGTGCCAGTAGCGTACAGGGGTCCTACGAGCAGTACTTC	CASSVQGSYEQYF
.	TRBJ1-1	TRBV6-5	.	TGTGCCAGCAGTAGACTTCCTAACACTGAAGCTTTCTTT	CASSRLPNTEAFF
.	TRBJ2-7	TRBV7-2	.	TGTGCCAGCAGCCTTTACTACGAGCAGTACTTC	CASSLYYEQYF
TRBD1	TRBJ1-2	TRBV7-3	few	TGTGCCAGCAGCCTGGACAGGGAGGGAGGCTACACCTTC	CASSLDREGGYTF